This entry lists 8 T cell receptor beta chains sequenced from one sample in a study of T cell changes during pregnancy in multiple sclerosis. Clones were sequenced by immunoSEQ multiplex PCR, and TCRdb holds only the in-frame ones, with some missing. The sample lists roughly 57,000 clones; 90% were seen once. The starting material was CD8+ T cells from peripheral blood mononuclear cells, obtained before pregnancy. Receptors originate from a female donor with multiple sclerosis, enrolled in a pregnancy study.

The chain has TRBV2 and TRBJ2-1; 9 bases are a match to TRBD2. This CDR3 region has 13 residues. V gave up 3 bases and J gave up 15 bases; unmatched junction bases: 9. The V gene's germline CDR1 is SNHLY and CDR2 FYNNEI. The chain's CDR3 is CASSDLFSGGTFF. CDR3 sequence (DNA): TGTGCCAGCAGTGATTTGTTCAGCGGGGGGACGTTCTTC.

This chain links TRBV4-3 with TRBJ1-4; the D gene is possibly TRBD1 (5 bases). Germline values: CDR1 LGHNA, CDR2 YSLEER. The CDR3 extends over 16 amino acids. Between the trimmed V and J ends, which lost 0 bases and 6 bases, there was a span of 14 bases. In DNA, the CDR3 is TGCGCCAGCAGCCAAGATTGGACAAGGTTTGATGAAAAACTGTTTTTT. Translated, it gives CASSQDWTRFDEKLFF.

The chain recombines TRBV28 with TRBJ2-7, with TRBD2 as a possible D gene (5 bases). Trimming took 2 bases from V and 5 from J, leaving 13 bases between them. The length of the CDR3 is 14 residues. The germline V gene encodes CDR1 MDHEN and CDR2 SYDVKM. In nucleotides, the CDR3 is TGTGCCAGCAGTTTACCCGGGAACGCCGACGAGCAGTACTTC. This sequence encodes CASSLPGNADEQYF.

In its sample, this clone was seen once. CDR3 DNA: TGTGCCAGCAGCTTAACCGGGACTAGCGGGGGGGGAAATGAGCAGTTCTTC. This codes for CASSLTGTSGGGNEQFF. This chain joins TRBV7-9 and TRBJ2-1; 16 nucleotides line up with TRBD2. This CDR3 spans 17 amino acids. The V segment lost 2 bases and the J segment 7 bases; nucleotides outside the gene matches: 5. CDR1 is SEHNR, CDR2 FQNEAQ, per germline (reference sequence).

This clone has a single count. The V call is TRBV9, the J call TRBJ2-7; 8 bases fit TRBD1. The germline V gene encodes CDR1 SGDLS and CDR2 YYNGEE. The ends lost 4 bases at V and 3 bases at J; junction bases unmatched: 6. The CDR3 runs to 14 residues. The CDR3 nucleotides are TGTGCCAGCAGCACCCGGGGACAGGTCTACGAGCAGTACTTC. Translated: CASSTRGQVYEQYF. The variable domain in full, completed from reference TRBV9 and TRBJ2-7, reads DSGVTQTPKHLITATGQRVTLRCSPRSGDLSVYWYQQSLDQGLQFLIQYYNGEERAKGNILERFSAQQFPDLHSELNLSSLELGDSALYFCASSTRGQVYEQYFGPGTRLTVT.

The chain combines TRBV27 with TRBJ1-4; TRBD1 matches 7 bases. Unmatched junction bases numbered 8, after V lost 6 bases and J lost 4 bases. The V gene's germline CDR1 is MNHEY and CDR2 SMNVEV (reference sequence). This CDR3 has 15 amino acids. The chain's CDR3 is CASRAPGQSNEKLFF. The CDR3 DNA is TGTGCCAGCAGGGCACCGGGACAGAGTAATGAAAAACTGTTTTTT.

The rearrangement joins TRBV30 to TRBJ2-7, with 9 bases that match TRBD1. CDR1 is GTSNPN, CDR2 SVGIG, per germline (reference sequence). This CDR3 comprises 13 residues. V was clipped by 2 bases and J by 3 bases; unmatched bases: 2. CDR3 sequence (DNA): TGTGCCTGGAGTTTGGGACAGGGCTACGAGCAGTACTTC. It translates to CAWSLGQGYEQYF.

CDR3 residues: CASSLQGADRGSPLHF. The CDR3 region has the DNA TGTGCCAGCAGTTTACAGGGGGCGGATAGAGGTTCACCCCTCCACTTT. The V and J genes are TRBV27 and TRBJ1-6; 8 nucleotides align to TRBD1. The CDR3 is 16 residues long. Per the germline V gene, CDR1 is MNHEY and CDR2 is SMNVEV (reference sequence). Unmatched junction bases numbered 9, after V lost 2 bases and J lost 9 bases.